Listed below are T cell receptor beta chains from one sample, sequenced in a study of human T cells and chemical hapten exposure. TCRdb reanalysed the RACE reads using MiXCR and keeps one entry per CDR3 protein. The table lists about 89,000 distinct CDR3 sequences, 10% to 14% of them singletons. The sample in question was whole blood, obtained in connection with sensitization to the hapten diphenylcyclopropenone (DPC). These receptors originate from a woman aged 55 to 70 with alopecia areata. Some clones in this sample may be carry-over from other donors' samples. Each CDR3 is given with its conserved first and last residue. D genes are given only for firm matches. Some rows have no size entry. The others give once, few or many, or a class for an expanded clone.

d_gene: NA
abundance: many
j_gene: TRBJ2-3
v_gene: TRBV7-2
CDR3aa: CASSVRRLVAGPTDTQYF
CDR3nt: TGTGCCAGCAGCGTACGTAGGCTAGTGGCGGGACCCACAGATACGCAGTATTTT

d_gene: NA
abundance: few
j_gene: TRBJ1-1
v_gene: TRBV7-2
CDR3aa: CASSFGANTEAFF
CDR3nt: TGTGCCAGCAGCTTTGGGGCTAACACTGAAGCTTTCTTT

d_gene: NA
abundance: NA
j_gene: TRBJ2-2
v_gene: TRBV23-1
CDR3aa: CASHKMDKNTGELFF
CDR3nt: TGCGCCAGCCATAAAATGGACAAGAACACCGGGGAGCTGTTTTTT

d_gene: NA
abundance: many
j_gene: TRBJ2-7
v_gene: TRBV27
CDR3aa: CASSSGGYEQYF
CDR3nt: TGTGCCAGCAGTTCCGGAGGCTACGAGCAGTACTTC

d_gene: NA
abundance: many
j_gene: TRBJ1-2
v_gene: TRBV29-1
CDR3aa: CSVPGAGSFNGYTF
CDR3nt: TGCAGCGTTCCCGGAGCAGGGAGTTTCAATGGCTACACCTTC

d_gene: NA
abundance: many
j_gene: TRBJ2-5
v_gene: TRBV19
CDR3aa: CASSGGQHQETQYF
CDR3nt: TGTGCCAGTAGTGGAGGGCAGCACCAAGAGACCCAGTACTTC

d_gene: NA
abundance: few
j_gene: TRBJ1-3
v_gene: TRBV18
CDR3aa: CASSPHQELVGNTIYF
CDR3nt: TGTGCCAGCTCACCACATCAGGAGCTGGTTGGAAACACCATATATTTT

d_gene: NA
abundance: NA
j_gene: TRBJ1-1
v_gene: TRBV5-6
CDR3aa: CASRGGPIGLNTEAFF
CDR3nt: TGTGCCAGCAGAGGGGGACCAATTGGACTGAACACTGAAGCTTTCTTT

d_gene: NA
abundance: few
j_gene: TRBJ2-3
v_gene: TRBV20-1
CDR3aa: CSAGGHSTDTQYF
CDR3nt: TGCAGTGCTGGGGGGCACAGCACAGATACGCAGTATTTT

d_gene: NA
abundance: few
j_gene: TRBJ2-7
v_gene: TRBV6-6
CDR3aa: CASNKQGFYEQYF
CDR3nt: TGTGCCAGCAACAAACAGGGTTTCTACGAGCAGTACTTC

d_gene: TRBD1
abundance: many
j_gene: TRBJ1-5
v_gene: TRBV30
CDR3aa: CAWSDSGQGAQHF
CDR3nt: TGTGCCTGGAGCGACTCAGGACAGGGGGCTCAGCATTTT

d_gene: NA
abundance: few
j_gene: TRBJ2-1
v_gene: TRBV5-1
CDR3aa: CASSPQDSYNEQFF
CDR3nt: TGCGCCAGCAGCCCGCAGGACAGTTATAATGAGCAGTTCTTC

d_gene: TRBD1
abundance: many
j_gene: TRBJ1-6
v_gene: TRBV27
CDR3aa: CASSPGQGLYNSPLHF
CDR3nt: TGTGCCAGCAGTCCGGGACAGGGGCTCTATAATTCACCCCTCCACTTT

d_gene: NA
abundance: many
j_gene: TRBJ1-6
v_gene: TRBV7-8
CDR3aa: CASSYGRQRNSPLHF
CDR3nt: TGTGCCAGCAGCTATGGACGGCAAAGAAATTCACCCCTCCACTTT

d_gene: NA
abundance: many
j_gene: TRBJ2-5
v_gene: TRBV29-1
CDR3aa: CSVPRRETQYF
CDR3nt: TGCAGCGTTCCCCGGCGAGAGACCCAGTACTTC

d_gene: TRBD1
abundance: many
j_gene: TRBJ2-7
v_gene: TRBV5-1
CDR3aa: CASSPGQGAEEQYF
CDR3nt: TGCGCCAGCAGCCCCGGCCAGGGGGCAGAGGAGCAGTACTTC

d_gene: NA
abundance: NA
j_gene: TRBJ2-7
v_gene: TRBV29-1
CDR3aa: CSVTRPGLYEQYF
CDR3nt: TGCAGCGTCACCCGGCCAGGTTTGTACGAGCAGTACTTC

d_gene: NA
abundance: few
j_gene: TRBJ1-2
v_gene: TRBV19
CDR3aa: CASSIGRGRADYGYTF
CDR3nt: TGTGCCAGTAGTATTGGTCGTGGCAGGGCGGACTATGGCTACACCTTC

d_gene: TRBD1
abundance: few
j_gene: TRBJ2-1
v_gene: TRBV3-1
CDR3aa: CASSPGTGRHNEQFF
CDR3nt: TGTGCCAGCAGCCCCGGGACAGGGCGCCACAATGAGCAGTTCTTC

d_gene: TRBD2
abundance: few
j_gene: TRBJ2-5
v_gene: TRBV7-9
CDR3aa: CASSSNAGGRGETQYF
CDR3nt: TGTGCCAGCAGCTCGAACGCGGGGGGCCGAGGGGAGACCCAGTACTTC

d_gene: NA
abundance: many
j_gene: TRBJ2-3
v_gene: TRBV5-1
CDR3aa: CASSLAEDTQYF
CDR3nt: TGCGCCAGCAGCTTGGCCGAAGATACGCAGTATTTT

d_gene: NA
abundance: many
j_gene: TRBJ1-1
v_gene: TRBV7-9
CDR3aa: CASSFPPGIRETEAFF
CDR3nt: TGTGCCAGCAGCTTCCCCCCCGGTATCCGGGAAACTGAAGCTTTCTTT

d_gene: TRBD2
abundance: many
j_gene: TRBJ2-2
v_gene: TRBV29-1
CDR3aa: CSFRTSGGNTGELFF
CDR3nt: TGCAGCTTTCGGACTAGCGGGGGGAACACCGGGGAGCTGTTTTTT

d_gene: NA
abundance: many
j_gene: TRBJ2-2
v_gene: TRBV5-1
CDR3aa: CASSLLGHHTGELFF
CDR3nt: TGCGCCAGCAGCTTGTTAGGACATCACACCGGGGAGCTGTTTTTT

d_gene: NA
abundance: few
j_gene: TRBJ2-2
v_gene: TRBV3-1
CDR3aa: CASSQSTGELFF
CDR3nt: TGTGCCAGCAGCCAGTCCACCGGGGAGCTGTTTTTT

d_gene: NA
abundance: few
j_gene: TRBJ2-1
v_gene: TRBV5-1
CDR3aa: CASSLVATENNEQFF
CDR3nt: TGCGCCAGCAGCTTGGTTGCGACAGAAAACAATGAGCAGTTCTTC

d_gene: NA
abundance: NA
j_gene: TRBJ2-7
v_gene: TRBV7-6
CDR3aa: CASRGGGSSYEQYF
CDR3nt: TGTGCCAGCAGGGGGGGCGGAAGCTCCTACGAGCAGTACTTC